This T cell receptor beta chain derives from a study of blood T cells in healthy people across ages. About the study: Through template switching, about one barcoded beta molecule was captured per two T cells, as measured in model experiments.

This CDR3 region has 15 residues. CDR1 DFQATT and CDR2 SNEGSKA come from the germline V gene (reference sequence). Trimming shortened V by 1 base and J by 0 bases, and 12 bases separated the two germline ends. Together with a sample-barcoded 5' primer, a J-beta primer mix was included in a second PCR lasting about 7 to 12 cycles. Every molecule of cDNA carried a tag from a template-switch adaptor with 12 random nucleotides. MiXCR was run by TCRdb on the 5' RACE reads, yielding one entry per CDR3 protein. The data show around 1.5 million distinct CDR3 sequences, 34% seen once. The chain combines TRBV20-1 with TRBJ1-2, with a weak D call TRBD1 (6 bases). The receptor was derived from a woman aged 25 to 45 in good health. Sequenced input: blood. The DNA for the CDR3 is TGCAGTGCTAGAGTGGACAGCGCCCCTAACTATGGCTACACCTTC. Protein sequence: CSARVDSAPNYGYTF.